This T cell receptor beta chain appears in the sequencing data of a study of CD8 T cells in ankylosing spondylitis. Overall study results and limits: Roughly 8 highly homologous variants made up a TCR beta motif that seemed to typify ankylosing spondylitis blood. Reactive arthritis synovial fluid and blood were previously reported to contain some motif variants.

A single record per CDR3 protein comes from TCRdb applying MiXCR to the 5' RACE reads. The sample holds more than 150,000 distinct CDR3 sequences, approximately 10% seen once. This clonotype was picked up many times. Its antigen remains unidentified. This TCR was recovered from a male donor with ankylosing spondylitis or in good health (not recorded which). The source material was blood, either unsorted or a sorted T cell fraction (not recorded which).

The CDR3 here is CSSKLVSGTDTQYF. In nucleotides, the CDR3 is TGCAGCTCCAAGCTGGTTAGTGGCACAGATACGCAGTATTTT. The rearrangement uses TRBV29-1 and TRBJ2-3, with D unresolved. Per the germline V gene, CDR1 is SQVTM and CDR2 is ANQGSEA. Trimming stripped 8 bases from V and 1 base from J, with 16 bases between. The CDR3 has 14 residues.